The clone carrying this T cell receptor delta chain was counted between two and nine times. Translating this DNA gives a protein that differs at residue 4 from the TCRdb one, which belongs to a much larger clone; a read error is likely, and the protein shown is this translation. The entry originates in a study of gamma-delta chains in newborns, infants, children. About the research overall: Innate gammadelta T cells reportedly expand polyclonally right after birth, driven by microbial exposure, per the title.

TCRdb re-called the reads with CATT. The sample shows roughly 5,000 delta-chain clones, around 2.8% of them seen only once. Trimming removed 6 bases from V and 0 bases from J, with 13 bases in between. CDR1 and CDR2 from the germline V gene are GEAIGNYY and EKD. CDR3 length equals 15 residues. The chain uses TRDV2 and TRDJ2; D remains unclear. The TCR sequence derives from a child who was a newborn, infant or young child, either healthy, febrile or measles-vaccinated (not recorded which). Sequencing input: blood. The CDR3 DNA reads TGTGCCTGTCGAGCTAGTCATGCTTTGACAGCACAACTCTTCTTT. Amino acids: CACRASHALTAQLFF.